This note documents a single T cell receptor beta chain sequence. The sample is drawn from a study of metastatic and nonmetastatic thyroid tumors. Patients were all untreated before their thyroid surgery. TCRdb re-called the PCR reads via MiXCR. The sample includes just over 8,000 clones, 20% to 25% of them seen just once. The CDR3 runs 13 residues. Per germline, CDR1 SGHTA and CDR2 FQGNSA. The V end lost 7 bases, the J end lost 8 bases, and 17 bases lay between the germline ends. Source material: tumor tissue. The rearrangement links TRBV7-2 to TRBJ1-2; D is unclear. This clonotype originated in a female donor with papillary thyroid cancer or a benign thyroid nodule (not recorded which). Some clones in this sample may be carry-over from other donors' samples. In DNA, the CDR3 is TGTGCCAGCATCTCGGGGATCAGAATAGGCTACACCTTC. Its translation is CASISGIRIGYTF.